This paragraph reports one T cell receptor beta chain. Its antigen remains unknown. Sequencing was performed with immunoSEQ multiplex PCR; in TCRdb, only in-frame clones are kept and a portion is missing. In the table there are approximately 59,000 clones, about 85% of which are singletons. Germline values: CDR1 SGHDT, CDR2 YYEEEE. V was trimmed by 4 bases and J by 7 bases, leaving 17 bases between them. This CDR3 region has 14 residues. This record belongs to a study of OX40 agonist ivuxolimab in advanced cancers. Background on the study: Ivuxolimab, an antibody acting as an agonist of OX40 (CD134), was used to treat patients.

Findings and limits, study-wide: Partial responders at 0.1-3.0 mg/kg showed near-lowest clonal expansion. Relative to CD4+ cells, CD8+ T cells on average had more expanded clones.

This specimen was CD4+ or CD8+ T cells sorted from blood, taken in a trial of the OX40 agonist ivuxolimab. This chain joins TRBV5-6 and TRBJ2-5; tentative D call: TRBD1 (6 bases). The TCR sequence derives from an adult with an advanced solid tumor such as melanoma, head and neck, liver or kidney cancer. CDR3 coding DNA: TGTGCCAGCAGCGTAACAGGGTCGGGTTTGACCCAGTACTTC. Protein sequence: CASSVTGSGLTQYF.